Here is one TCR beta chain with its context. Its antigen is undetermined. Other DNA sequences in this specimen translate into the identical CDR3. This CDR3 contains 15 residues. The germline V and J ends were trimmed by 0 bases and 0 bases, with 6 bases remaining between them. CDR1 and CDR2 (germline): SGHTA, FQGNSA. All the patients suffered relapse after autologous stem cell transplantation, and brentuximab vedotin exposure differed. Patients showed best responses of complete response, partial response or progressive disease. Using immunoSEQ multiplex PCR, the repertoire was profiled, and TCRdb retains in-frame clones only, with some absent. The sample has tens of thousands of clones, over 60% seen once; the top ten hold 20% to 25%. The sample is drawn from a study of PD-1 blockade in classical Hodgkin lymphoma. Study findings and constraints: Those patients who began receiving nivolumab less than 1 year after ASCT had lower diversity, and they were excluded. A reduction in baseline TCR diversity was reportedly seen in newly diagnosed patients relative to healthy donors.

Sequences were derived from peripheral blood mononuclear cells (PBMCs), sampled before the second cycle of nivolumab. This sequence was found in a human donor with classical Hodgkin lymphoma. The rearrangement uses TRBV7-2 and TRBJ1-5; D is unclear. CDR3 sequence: CASSLASYSNQPQHF. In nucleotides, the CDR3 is TGTGCCAGCAGCTTAGCTTCTTATAGCAATCAGCCCCAGCATTTT.